The clone carrying this TCR beta chain has just one count. Its matching antigen is unknown. The data originate from a study of immune evolution from preneoplasia to lung adenocarcinoma. The V gene end was trimmed by 2 bases and the J gene end by 6 bases; junction bases not matched to a gene: 12. This CDR3 has 16 amino acids. Germline loops: CDR1 SGHRS, CDR2 YFSETQ. Profiling relied on immunoSEQ multiplex PCR, and the TCRdb table lists in-frame clones only, not all of them. This table holds roughly 7,000 clones, 84% found once. Histologic diagnosis was independently verified by two lung pathologists. General study points: Top clone share appeared to fall from AAH through AIS, MIA, adenocarcinoma. Clonality was highest in normal lung, lower in later-stage lesions apparently.

The clonotype was recovered from an older donor with lung adenocarcinoma. The sequenced material came from FFPE lung adenocarcinoma in situ tissue. This chain joins TRBV5-1 and TRBJ2-7, with 9 bases identical to TRBD1. CDR3 sequence reads: CASSFAPPDRGGEQYF. CDR3 bases: TGCGCCAGCAGCTTTGCCCCCCCGGACAGGGGTGGCGAGCAGTACTTC.